Listed below are T cell receptor beta chains from one sample, sequenced in a study of neurological immune-mediated disorders. TCRdb re-called the 5' RACE reads through MiXCR, storing one row per CDR3 protein. Altogether some 16,000 distinct CDR3 sequences are present, roughly 20% being singletons, with the ten largest covering 23%. The sample taken for sequencing was PBMCs. These receptors originate from a man aged 50 to 60 in good health. Both conserved end residues are part of each CDR3. A D gene is named only where the DNA matches it firmly. Clone size is not always given. Where it is, it says once, few, many or a class for expanded clones.

j_call,clone_size,d_call,v_call,cdr3_nt,cdr3_aa
TRBJ2-3,medium-sized,TRBD2,TRBV20-1,TGCAGTGCTAGATACCAGCGGGAGGTTATTCTGCAAGATACGCAGTATTTT,CSARYQREVILQDTQYF
TRBJ1-2,many,TRBD1,TRBV5-1,TGCGCCAGCAGCTCGGGACAGGGAGGCTATGGCTACACCTTC,CASSSGQGGYGYTF
TRBJ2-5,many,-,TRBV28,TGTGCCAGCAGTTTGAGAGAGAGCCAAGAGACCCAGTACTTC,CASSLRESQETQYF
TRBJ2-1,many,TRBD1,TRBV7-8,TGTGCCAGCAGCTCGGACAGGCACGGGGATGAGCAGTTCTTC,CASSSDRHGDEQFF
TRBJ2-7,few,-,TRBV6-5,TGTGCCAGCAGTTACGCCGGTCAGGGGCCCTACGAGCAGTACTTC,CASSYAGQGPYEQYF
TRBJ1-6,-,-,TRBV5-1,TGCGCCAGCAGCCAGTCAAGAGGGGATAATTCACCCCTCCACTTT,CASSQSRGDNSPLHF
TRBJ1-6,many,TRBD1,TRBV20-1,TGCAGTGCCCGGGGACAGGGAGGACCCTATAATTCACCCCTCCACTTT,CSARGQGGPYNSPLHF
TRBJ2-2,medium-sized,-,TRBV29-1,TGCTCCCTCTTGACAGGGAACACCGGGGAGCTGTTTTTT,CSLLTGNTGELFF
TRBJ2-7,many,TRBD2,TRBV20-1,TGCAGTGTGACTAGCGGGCACGAGCAGTACTTC,CSVTSGHEQYF
TRBJ1-4,many,-,TRBV12-3/TRBV12-4,TGTGCCAGCAGTTTAGGCCAGGTTAATGAAAAACTGTTTTTT,CASSLGQVNEKLFF
TRBJ2-1,many,-,TRBV29-1,TGCAGCGTTCGCCAGCGGGCGTCCTACAATGAGCAGTTCTTC,CSVRQRASYNEQFF
TRBJ2-7,many,TRBD1,TRBV15,TGTGCCACCAGCAGAGACAGGGGGCGATACGAGCAGTACTTC,CATSRDRGRYEQYF
TRBJ1-1,many,-,TRBV12-3/TRBV12-4,TGTGCCAGCAGCCCTGTTTACACTGAAGCTTTCTTT,CASSPVYTEAFF
TRBJ2-7,many,-,TRBV12-3/TRBV12-4,TGTGCCAGCAGTTTCCTTTTAGCAAGCGAGCAGTACTTC,CASSFLLASEQYF
TRBJ1-5,many,TRBD1,TRBV20-1,TGCAGTGCGATCCAGGGGGCGAATCAGCCCCAGCATTTT,CSAIQGANQPQHF
TRBJ2-2,-,-,TRBV7-2,TGTGCCAGCAGCTCCTATTGGGGCGGGGAGCTGTTTTTT,CASSSYWGGELFF
TRBJ2-5,-,-,TRBV5-1,TGCGCCAGCAGCAACCACGGGGAGGCTCAAGAGACCCAGTACTTC,CASSNHGEAQETQYF
TRBJ2-5,many,-,TRBV7-2,TGTGCCAGCAGGGTCGGGGGACAAGAGACCCAGTACTTC,CASRVGGQETQYF
TRBJ2-2,many,-,TRBV7-2,TGTGCCAGCAGCTTCTCAGGGGCCCTAAACACCGGGGAGCTGTTTTTT,CASSFSGALNTGELFF
TRBJ1-1,many,-,TRBV20-1,TGCAGTGCTAGAGATGGCAGGAAGAACACTGAAGCTTTCTTT,CSARDGRKNTEAFF
TRBJ2-1,many,TRBD1,TRBV2,TGTGCCAGCAGGGGGGACAGGGAGAATGAGCAGTTCTTC,CASRGDRENEQFF
TRBJ2-6,many,-,TRBV20-1,TGCAGTGCTGTCGTACAGCCCCACTCTGGGGCCAACGTCCTGACTTTC,CSAVVQPHSGANVLTF
TRBJ2-1,-,TRBD2,TRBV18,TGTGCCAGCTCACCACGATTGTCTAGCGGGAACAATGAGCAGTTCTTC,CASSPRLSSGNNEQFF
TRBJ2-5,many,TRBD2,TRBV20-1,TGCAGTGCTAGAGATCTCCGCTTGACTAGCGGGAGGGGAGAGACCCAGTACTTC,CSARDLRLTSGRGETQYF
TRBJ2-2,few,-,TRBV29-1,TGCAGCGTTGAAGGGATAGGGGAGCTGTTTTTT,CSVEGIGELFF
TRBJ2-5,-,-,TRBV15,TGTGCCACCAGCAGAGATAACAGCCAAGAGACCCAGTACTTC,CATSRDNSQETQYF
TRBJ2-4,medium-sized,-,TRBV10-2,TGCGCCAGCACCCCAACTCAAGCCAAAAACATTCAGTACTTC,CASTPTQAKNIQYF
TRBJ2-7,many,-,TRBV4-2,TGTGCCAGCAGCCTGCCGGGCTCCTACGAGCAGTACTTC,CASSLPGSYEQYF
TRBJ2-6,-,-,TRBV29-1,TGCAGCGTTGAAGACCGCTCTGGGGCCAACGTCCTGACTTTC,CSVEDRSGANVLTF
TRBJ2-2,many,-,TRBV5-1,TGCGCCAGCAGCTTGTTGCGGCGGGAGAACACCGGGGAGCTGTTTTTT,CASSLLRRENTGELFF
TRBJ2-1,many,-,TRBV27,TGTGCCAGCAGTGCTTTAGGTAATGAGCAGTTCTTC,CASSALGNEQFF
TRBJ1-6,many,TRBD1,TRBV4-1,TGCGCCAGCAGCCAGGCCATGGGGACAGGATCTTCACCCCTCCACTTT,CASSQAMGTGSSPLHF
TRBJ2-5,many,TRBD2,TRBV7-9,TGTGCCAGCATAGGACTAGCGGGAGACCAAGAGACCCAGTACTTC,CASIGLAGDQETQYF
TRBJ2-7,many,TRBD2,TRBV28,TGTGCCTCCACGGGACTAGCGGGAGGCACCTACGAGCAGTACTTC,CASTGLAGGTYEQYF
TRBJ2-5,many,-,TRBV20-1,TGCAGTGCTAGGAGGAACAGTCCCTGGGGCCAACAGACCCAGTACTTC,CSARRNSPWGQQTQYF
TRBJ2-5,many,-,TRBV28,TGTGCCAGCAGTTTACTCCGGCAGGGGCGGCAAGAGACCCAGTACTTC,CASSLLRQGRQETQYF
TRBJ1-4,many,-,TRBV5-1,TGCGCCAGCGCCGATGGTGAAAAACTGTTTTTT,CASADGEKLFF
TRBJ2-5,-,-,TRBV5-1,TGCGCCAGCAGCTTGAGGCCACGCCGAGAGACCCAGTACTTC,CASSLRPRRETQYF
TRBJ2-5,-,TRBD1,TRBV10-3,TGTGCCATCAGCCCGGGACAGGGGGGCTTCCAAGAGACCCAGTACTTC,CAISPGQGGFQETQYF
TRBJ2-1,many,-,TRBV7-3,TGTGCCAGCAGCTTACAATCCAGCAGGGGTGAGCAGTTCTTC,CASSLQSSRGEQFF
TRBJ2-3,-,-,TRBV7-2,TGTGCCAGCAGCATCAGGGTGCCAGATACGCAGTATTTT,CASSIRVPDTQYF
TRBJ2-3,many,TRBD1,TRBV18,TGTGCCAGCTCAAGACAGGGACGTGGCACAGATACGCAGTATTTT,CASSRQGRGTDTQYF
TRBJ2-1,-,TRBD2,TRBV4-3,TGCGCCAGCAGCCAAGATGTGGACAGAGCCGGGACTAGCGGGAGGTACAATGAGCAGTTCTTC,CASSQDVDRAGTSGRYNEQFF
TRBJ2-3,many,TRBD2,TRBV6-2/TRBV6-3,TGTGCCAGCAGATCTAGCGGGAGGGCCTTGGATACGCAGTATTTT,CASRSSGRALDTQYF
TRBJ1-3,many,-,TRBV7-3,TGTGCCAGCAGTCCACCCAGGAGGCTGGGGGCGAGAGGAAACACCATATATTTT,CASSPPRRLGARGNTIYF
TRBJ2-7,-,-,TRBV6-5,TGTGCCAGCAGTTACGCGCAGCTTTACGAGCAGTACTTC,CASSYAQLYEQYF
TRBJ2-1,few,TRBD2,TRBV4-3,TGCGCCAGCAGCCAAGAGGGGGGACTAGCGGGAGGCAATGAGCAGTTCTTC,CASSQEGGLAGGNEQFF
TRBJ2-1,many,-,TRBV7-2,TGTGCCAGCAGCTTCGGCAGCCGGGGAGAGCAGTTCTTC,CASSFGSRGEQFF
TRBJ2-1,medium-sized,TRBD2,TRBV20-1,TGCAGTGCTAGTACCGGGAGGGTCTCCTACAATGAGCAGTTCTTC,CSASTGRVSYNEQFF
TRBJ1-5,many,-,TRBV6-5,TGTGCCAGTCGGACAGATGAGAGAGGCAATCAGCCCCAGCATTTT,CASRTDERGNQPQHF
TRBJ2-2,many,-,TRBV12-3/TRBV12-4,TGTGCCAGCAGTTTAGTGGGCAGCGCGAACACCGGGGAGCTGTTTTTT,CASSLVGSANTGELFF
TRBJ2-7,-,-,TRBV29-1,TGCAGCGTTGACGCAGGGGGGTCCGAGCAGTACTTC,CSVDAGGSEQYF
TRBJ2-7,-,TRBD1,TRBV28,TGTGCCAGCAGTTTCCGGCTAAGGGGGCTCTACAATGAGCAGTACTTC,CASSFRLRGLYNEQYF